These 27 T cell receptor beta chains were sequenced from one sample in a study of T-cell memory formation after mild COVID-19. A single record per CDR3 protein comes from TCRdb applying MiXCR to the 5' RACE reads. Of roughly 310,000 distinct CDR3 sequences in the sample, around 15% were seen once. Source material: PBMCs or a T cell subset sorted from them (not recorded which). The receptor source for this set is a man aged 18 to 29 who had mild COVID-19 (a few samples of this study predate the infection). Cell type and time point are not known.

The gene calls are TRBV28 and TRBJ2-7; D is ambiguous. The CDR3 is 13 residues long. Germline CDR1 and CDR2: MDHEN and SYDVKM. Trimming removed 5 bases at V and 3 bases at J, with 11 bases between. This chain's CDR3 is CASSQSVGYEQYV. CDR3 bases: TGTGCCAGCAGTCAATCAGTGGGCTACGAGCAGTACGTC.

This clonotype came up a few times. This chain uses TRBV3-1 with TRBJ1-1; no definite D call. The CDR3 is 14 amino acids. Germline V gives CDR1 LGHDT, CDR2 YNNKEL (reference sequence). V lost 3 bases to trimming and J lost 0 bases, with 8 bases between them. In DNA, the CDR3 is TGTGCCAGCAGCCACCGGAAAATGAACACTGAAGCTTTCTTT. Its translation: CASSHRKMNTEAFF.

This clonotype has a count of ten or more. V is TRBV3-1 and J is TRBJ2-1; D possibly corresponds to TRBD2 (5 bases). Trimming removed 1 base from V and 5 bases from J, with 9 bases in between. CDR3 length equals 14 residues. The germline gives CDR1 LGHDT, CDR2 YNNKEL (reference sequence). The CDR3 DNA reads as TGTGCCAGCAGCCAAGTTCGGCGGGACAATGAGCAGTTCTTC. Amino acids: CASSQVRRDNEQFF.

This clonotype was detected a few times. The V call is TRBV24-1, the J call TRBJ2-2, with D possibly called TRBD1 or TRBD2 (5 bases each). CDR1 and CDR2 from the germline V gene are KGHDR and SFDVKD. Trimming left V 8 bases short and J 1 base short, with 10 bases between. There are 14 residues in the CDR3. Written as DNA, the CDR3 is TGTGCCACCATGGGACGGGAGAACACCGGGGAGCTGTTTTTT. It is translated as CATMGRENTGELFF.

In this sample, this clonotype turned up a few times. This chain connects TRBV7-9 to TRBJ1-3, with D perhaps matching TRBD1 (6 bases). The CDR3 sequence is 15 residues long. V was pared by 5 bases and J by 2 bases, with 13 bases between. The germline V gene has CDR1 SEHNR and CDR2 FQNEAQ (reference sequence). CDR3 amino acids: CASSPVGGPGNTIYF. The CDR3 DNA sequence: TGTGCCAGCAGCCCCGTGGGGGGGCCTGGAAACACCATATATTTT.

This clonotype came up a few times. The chain has TRBV6-2 or TRBV6-3 and TRBJ1-2, with no clear D. The length of the CDR3 is 14 residues. Trimming stripped 7 bases from V and 0 bases from J, with 12 bases between. Germline values: CDR1 MNHEY, CDR2 SVGEGT. The CDR3 reads CASTSWAANYGYTF. DNA of the CDR3: TGTGCCAGCACCTCCTGGGCAGCTAACTATGGCTACACCTTC.

The genes are TRBV7-9 and TRBJ1-5, with 11 bases lining up with TRBD1. V lost 5 bases and J lost 2; bases outside the gene matches: 2. CDR1 and CDR2 (germline): SEHNR, FQNEAQ (reference sequence). This CDR3 is built from 15 residues. The CDR3 sequence is CASSGQGARNQPQHF. CDR3 DNA: TGTGCCAGCAGCGGACAGGGGGCGCGCAATCAGCCCCAGCATTTT.

This clonotype came up many times. The chain recombines TRBV5-4 with TRBJ2-7; D gene ambiguous. V was clipped by 5 bases and J by 5 bases, with 8 bases between them. CDR1 and CDR2 (germline): SGHNT, YYREEE (reference sequence). CDR3 length equals 11 residues. The chain's CDR3 is CASSFTDEQYF. The CDR3 DNA sequence: TGTGCCAGCAGTTTCACCGACGAGCAGTACTTC.

This clonotype was seen more than once but under ten times. The chain uses TRBV7-2 and TRBJ2-5; D unresolved. Looked up from germline, CDR1 is SGHTA and CDR2 is FQGNSA. V shed 1 base and J shed 5 bases, with 8 bases lying between them. This CDR3 comprises 13 residues. The CDR3 DNA follows: TGTGCCAGCAGCTTAGGTATCAGGGAGACCCAGTACTTC. It translates to CASSLGIRETQYF. Using reference TRBV7-2 and TRBJ2-5 for the parts outside the CDR3, the full variable domain is GAGVSQSPSNKVTEKGKDVELRCDPISGHTALYWYRQSLGQGLEFLIYFQGNSAPDKSGLPSDRFSAERTGGSVSTLTIQRTQQEDSAVYLCASSLGIRETQYFGPGTRLLVL.

This clonotype was seen only a few times. This rearrangement joins TRBV7-9 to TRBJ2-1, with D possibly being TRBD1 or TRBD2 (5 bases each). From germline, CDR1 is SEHNR and CDR2 FQNEAQ (reference sequence). There are 15 residues in the CDR3. Trimming took 1 base from V and 4 from J, leaving 11 bases between them. CDR3 DNA sequence: TGTGCCAGCAGCTTAGAATCGGGGCGATACAATGAGCAGTTCTTC. This gives the protein CASSLESGRYNEQFF.

This clonotype was counted a few times. The gene calls are TRBV28 and TRBJ2-2, with TRBD1 matching 9 bases. The CDR3 is 14 amino acids. Germline assignment: CDR1 MDHEN and CDR2 SYDVKM. The J segment lost 4 bases and the V segment lost 10 bases, leaving 7 bases of the junction unmatched. The CDR3: CATYSGQGTGELFF. The CDR3 DNA reads TGTGCCACCTATTCGGGACAGGGCACCGGGGAGCTGTTTTTT.

This clonotype was observed a handful of times. The chain combines TRBV6-5 with TRBJ1-1; D gene unclear. Trimming took 6 bases from V and 7 from J, leaving 21 bases between them. Germline V gene lookup returns CDR1 MNHEY and CDR2 SVGAGI. The CDR3 contains 15 residues. DNA of the CDR3: TGTGCCAGCAGCTACGGTTTATGGGTCGGCGGTGAAGCTTTCTTT. Protein product: CASSYGLWVGGEAFF.

The rearrangement links TRBV6-5 to TRBJ2-1; D unclear. The germline CDR1 and CDR2 sequences are MNHEY and SVGAGI. This CDR3 has 13 amino acids. Trimming took off 2 bases at V and 7 bases at J, with 9 bases between the two ends. CDR3 sequence reads: CASSYGVANEQFF. The CDR3 DNA is TGTGCCAGCAGTTACGGCGTGGCTAATGAGCAGTTCTTC.

The chain has TRBV7-9 and TRBJ1-2; D gene ambiguous. V was shortened by 3 bases and J by 4 bases, with 18 bases between the two germline ends. From germline, CDR1 is SEHNR and CDR2 FQNEAQ (reference sequence). CDR3 length: 16 amino acids. The CDR3 nucleotides are TGTGCCAGCAGCTTCTCGGGAGTCATTACGGCCTATGGCTACACCTTC. This sequence encodes CASSFSGVITAYGYTF.

This clonotype has at least ten counts. This sequence joins TRBV12-3 or TRBV12-4 and TRBJ2-5, with 7 bases lining up with TRBD2. V lost 6 bases to trimming and J lost 1 base; unmatched junction nucleotides: 14. The CDR3 runs 17 residues. The CDR3 DNA follows: TGTGCCAGCAGCCCCCGGGCGGGGAGGGAGAGCCAAGAGACCCAGTACTTC. Translating gives CASSPRAGRESQETQYF.

The rearrangement links TRBV5-1 to TRBJ2-7; the D gene is possibly TRBD1 (6 bases). The germline CDR1 and CDR2 sequences are SGHRS and YFSETQ. The CDR3 length is 13 residues. Trimming shortened V by 1 base and J by 2 bases, and 7 bases separated the two germline ends. CDR3 DNA: TGCGCCAGCAGCTTGAGGGGGACCTACGAGCAGTACTTC. Its translation: CASSLRGTYEQYF.

The chain couples TRBV5-1 to TRBJ1-1; D call uncertain. The length of the CDR3 is 15 residues. Deletions cut 0 bases from V and 0 bases from J, with 9 bases between. Germline V lookup: CDR1 SGHRS, CDR2 YFSETQ. The CDR3 DNA reads TGCGCCAGCAGCTTGGTTAGCGAAATGAACACTGAAGCTTTCTTT. Translated: CASSLVSEMNTEAFF.

The J gene is TRBJ2-3, the V gene TRBV6-2 or TRBV6-3; 8 bases are a match to TRBD2. CDR1 is MNHEY, CDR2 SVGEGT, per germline. The CDR3 has 17 residues. The V and J ends lost 6 bases and 8 bases, in that order; junction bases with no gene match: 19. Written as DNA, the CDR3 is TGTGCCAGCAGCCGGAGGAGGAGCGGGGGCCTATCGGGTACGCAGTATTTT. Its translation: CASSRRRSGGLSGTQYF.

This clonotype was observed a handful of times. V and J are TRBV2 and TRBJ2-7; 11 bases match TRBD1. Germline CDR1 reads SNHLY; CDR2 reads FYNNEI. There are 15 residues in the CDR3. With V trimmed by 1 base and J by 3 bases, 2 bases remained unmatched. The chain's CDR3 is CASSEGGTGGYEQYF. The CDR3 coding sequence is TGTGCCAGCAGTGAAGGAGGGACAGGGGGCTACGAGCAGTACTTC.

A few counts support this clonotype. The CDR3 reads CASSELGLDYGYTF. The CDR3 nucleotides are TGTGCCAGCAGTGAATTGGGGCTTGATTATGGCTACACCTTC. V gene TRBV6-1 combines with J gene TRBJ1-2; possibly TRBD1 for D (5 bases). CDR3 length equals 14 residues. Trimming left V 2 bases short and J 5 bases short, with 12 bases between. Germline CDR1 MNHNS, CDR2 SASEGT.

V usage is TRBV4-1 and J usage is TRBJ2-3; TRBD1 matches at 7 bases. Trimming at V came to 3 bases and at J to 2 bases, leaving 2 bases not matched to a gene. This CDR3 region has 14 residues. Per the germline V gene, CDR1 is MGHRA and CDR2 is YSYEKL. CDR3 nucleotide sequence: TGCGCCAGCAGCCAGGGACAGATCACAGATACGCAGTATTTT. Translation: CASSQGQITDTQYF.

This clonotype was seen a few times. The chain is built from TRBV28 and TRBJ2-3; D uncertain. V was pared by 2 bases and J by 4 bases, with 7 bases between. Germline CDR1 reads MDHEN; CDR2 reads SYDVKM. CDR3 length: 13 amino acids. CDR3 bases: TGTGCCAGCAGTTTACAGGAACCAGATACGCAGTATTTT. Its translation is CASSLQEPDTQYF.

V and J are TRBV4-2 and TRBJ2-3; the D is unclear. V was shortened by 0 bases and J by 6 bases, with 13 bases between the two germline ends. The CDR3 is 15 amino acids. Germline V CDR1 and CDR2: LGHNA, YNFKEQ. The DNA of the CDR3 is TGTGCCAGCAGCCAAGATCGTGTTTCGACCGATACGCAGTATTTT. Its translation is CASSQDRVSTDTQYF.

The rearrangement uses TRBV6-5 and TRBJ2-7; TRBD1 matches 9 bases. Per germline, CDR1 MNHEY and CDR2 SVGAGI. This CDR3 is 14 amino acids long. V trimming: 7 bases; J trimming: 3 bases; junction bases outside the gene matches: 7. The CDR3 loop is CASIKTGGNYEQYF. The CDR3 bases are TGTGCCAGCATCAAAACAGGGGGCAACTACGAGCAGTACTTC.

The chain links TRBV28 to TRBJ2-7; no reliable D call. The CDR3 has 15 amino acids. Trimming cost V 6 bases and J 7 bases, with 22 bases left between them. CDR1 is MDHEN, CDR2 SYDVKM, per germline. The CDR3 sequence: CASRSPPGARVEQYF. The CDR3 DNA reads as TGTGCCAGCAGATCCCCGCCAGGAGCTCGGGTTGAGCAGTACTTC.

This sequence joins TRBV9 and TRBJ2-1, with a possible D match to TRBD1 (6 bases). CDR1 is SGDLS, CDR2 YYNGEE, per germline. This CDR3 has 19 amino acids. V dropped 3 bases and J dropped 7 bases, with 29 bases sitting between them. This chain's CDR3 is CASSGGGPLTVRFVNEQFF. DNA for the CDR3: TGTGCCAGCAGCGGTGGGGGCCCTCTGACGGTTAGGTTTGTAAATGAGCAGTTCTTC.

In this sample, this clonotype turned up once. This chain connects TRBV6-1 to TRBJ2-5; 10 nucleotides align to TRBD2. Trimming took 6 bases from V and 10 from J; bases not matched to a gene: 20. Germline lookup yields CDR1 MNHNS and CDR2 SASEGT. The CDR3 covers 17 residues. CDR3 DNA sequence: TGTGCCAGCAGCGCCCCTAGAGCGGTTACTAGCGGGGACCTCCAGTACTTC. Protein product: CASSAPRAVTSGDLQYF.